Listed here are 12 T cell receptor beta chains from one sample, sequenced in a study of T cells in Graves' hyperthyroidism and ophthalmopathy. Template material for amplifying TCR beta CDR3 regions consisted of RNA transcripts. RT-PCR in the first round (using the HTBI primer set) targeted the TCR CDR3. TCRdb reprocessed the multiplex PCR reads via MiXCR and lists one record per CDR3 protein. The table shows about 400,000 distinct CDR3 sequences, with about 14% occurring only once. Sequenced sample: blood. These receptors were taken from a middle-aged man with Graves' ophthalmopathy.

This clonotype was seen repeatedly, ten times or more. The gene calls are TRBV12-3 or TRBV12-4 and TRBJ1-3, with D perhaps matching TRBD1 (6 bases). The V gene lost 3 bases and the J gene lost 0 bases, with 12 bases spanning the gap. The CDR3 sequence is 16 residues long. CDR3 DNA: TGTGCCAGCAGTTTGGGACAACTATCCTCTGGAAACACCATATATTTT. This encodes CASSLGQLSSGNTIYF.

This clonotype has ten or more counts. The V gene is TRBV6-6, the J gene TRBJ1-6, with TRBD1 matching 7 bases. After removal of 2 bases from V and 1 base from J, the junction contained 8 bases not matched to a gene. Germline CDR1 MNHNY, CDR2 SVGAGI (reference sequence). The CDR3 spans 18 residues. This CDR3 is CASSYKGARRSYNSPLHF. In DNA, the CDR3 is TGTGCCAGCAGTTACAAGGGGGCGCGGAGATCCTATAATTCACCCCTCCACTTT.

There are a few counts of this clonotype. CDR3 sequence (DNA): TGTGCCATCACCCCGGGACTAGGGGAACAAGAGACCCAGTACTTC. The encoded protein is CAITPGLGEQETQYF. V is TRBV10-3 and J is TRBJ2-5; 8 bases are a match to TRBD2. Looked up from germline, CDR1 is ENHRY and CDR2 is SYGVKD. V lost 7 bases and J lost 2; bases outside the gene matches: 9. The CDR3 has 15 amino acids.

The chain uses TRBV7-8 and TRBJ2-1; TRBD2 matches at 13 bases. The V segment lost 1 base and the J segment 1 base; nucleotides outside the gene matches: 4. Germline CDR1 is SGHVS and CDR2 is FQNEAQ. The length of the CDR3 is 18 residues. The CDR3 bases are TGTGCCAGCAGCTTAGTTCGGGGACTAGCGGGATCCTACAATGAGCAGTTCTTC. Its translation is CASSLVRGLAGSYNEQFF.

This clonotype was detected ten times or more. The chain employs TRBV20-1 and TRBJ2-1; 11 nucleotides agree with TRBD2. Looked up from germline, CDR1 is DFQATT and CDR2 is SNEGSKA (reference sequence). The CDR3 is made up of 17 amino acids. V shed 3 bases and J 0 bases; nucleotides not matched to a gene: 7. CDR3 amino acids: CSASGTSGLSSYNEQFF. DNA of the CDR3: TGCAGTGCTAGTGGGACTAGCGGCTTAAGCTCCTACAATGAGCAGTTCTTC.

In this sample, this clonotype turned up a few times. The chain joins TRBV24-1 to TRBJ1-2, with 9 bases matching TRBD1. This CDR3 region has 14 residues. Germline CDR1 KGHDR, CDR2 SFDVKD. Losses at the gene ends were 7 bases for V and 8 bases for J; bases not matched to a gene: 10. The CDR3 sequence: CATSAGDRARGYTF. The CDR3 DNA sequence: TGTGCCACCAGCGCGGGGGACAGGGCTCGCGGCTACACCTTC.

As regards this clonotype: A much bigger clone sits one base away, suggesting this may be a read error. The chain is built from TRBV13 and TRBJ2-1; weak D call: TRBD2 (6 bases). Germline CDR1 is PRHDT and CDR2 is FYEKMQ (reference sequence). The CDR3 spans 11 residues. CDR3 sequence: CASGGGSEQSF. In DNA form, the CDR3 reads TGTGCCAGCGGGGGAGGCTCTGAGCAGTCCTTC.

The V call is TRBV5-1, the J call TRBJ1-2; 7 bases align to TRBD1. The CDR3 is 14 residues long. V was pared by 4 bases and J by 7 bases, with 10 bases of the junction left unmatched. The V gene's germline CDR1 is SGHRS and CDR2 YFSETQ. The CDR3 loop is CASSGFGTGAGYTF. The CDR3 DNA follows: TGCGCCAGCAGCGGTTTCGGAACAGGGGCTGGCTACACCTTC.

This clonotype was seen at least ten times. The J gene is TRBJ2-1, the V gene TRBV7-3; TRBD2 agrees at 8 bases. This CDR3 is 15 amino acids long. The trim removed 6 bases at V and 7 bases at J, leaving 11 bases unmatched. Per the germline V gene, CDR1 is SGHTA and CDR2 is FQGTGA. CDR3 region: CASSYAGLAMNEQFF. CDR3 DNA: TGTGCCAGCAGTTACGCTGGACTAGCTATGAATGAGCAGTTCTTC.

This clonotype was counted a few times. This chain uses TRBV7-2 with TRBJ2-3; D gene unclear. CDR3 length: 11 amino acids. CDR1 SGHTA and CDR2 FQGNSA come from the germline V gene. The V and J ends lost 11 bases and 6 bases respectively, with 12 bases between them. The CDR3 sequence is CAVRVSDTQYF. The CDR3 coding sequence is TGTGCCGTTCGGGTGTCCGATACGCAGTATTTT.

This clonotype has more than one count but fewer than ten. The chain carries TRBV6-1 and TRBJ2-6; 11 nucleotides match TRBD1. Germline assignment: CDR1 MNHNS and CDR2 SASEGT. The CDR3 loop spans 17 amino acids. V was clipped by 6 bases and J by 0 bases; unmatched bases: 4. In DNA, the CDR3 is TGTGCCAGCAGCCTCGGGACAGGGGGCTCTGGGGCCAACGTCCTGACTTTC. Protein: CASSLGTGGSGANVLTF.

On this clonotype: This may arise from a read error, as a much more abundant clone is one base away. CDR3 DNA: TGTGCCAGCGCCGGGGTGGGGACCACAGATACGCAGTATTTT. Protein sequence: CASAGVGTTDTQYF. The rearrangement uses TRBV3-1 and TRBJ2-3; either TRBD1 or TRBD2 may fit D (5 bases each). The germline V gene has CDR1 LGHDT and CDR2 YNNKEL (reference sequence). The CDR3 extends over 14 amino acids. The ends were cut back, 8 bases at V and 2 bases at J, with 14 bases in the middle.